This TCR beta chain was profiled in a study of CD8+ T cells in alopecia areata. The overall study: Tofacitinib ran 6 to 18 months, followed by 6 months off drug. Points from the study as a whole: There were many expanded lesional clones persisting in scalp and blood during tofacitinib. Scalp clonality decreased significantly with tofacitinib, and so did expanded CD8+ clones among the top 100.

Treatment meaning: oral pan-JAK inhibitor, 5-10 mg twice daily. Trimming pared 7 bases from V and 0 bases from J, leaving 10 bases between. Germline V gene sequence: CDR1 MNHEY, CDR2 SMNVEV (reference sequence). The CDR3 extends over 14 amino acids. This clone was counted a few times. Its antigen remains unidentified. Investigators isolated RNA and reverse transcribed it into cDNA to act as the sequencing template. Here immunoSEQ multiplex PCR was the method, and the copy in TCRdb shows in-frame clones only, minus some. The sample has about 210,000 clones; less than 45% are singletons. The sample here was CD4+ T cells sorted from blood, taken at approximately week 39, from a patient treated with tofacitinib. The chain has TRBV27 and TRBJ1-3; D perhaps matches TRBD1 (6 bases). The TCR originated in a human donor with alopecia areata. CDR3 protein: CASKVGGSGNTIYF. The CDR3 DNA reads TGTGCCAGCAAGGTAGGGGGCTCTGGAAACACCATATATTTT.